Below, 29 T cell receptor beta chains from the same sample are listed, as sequenced in a study of CD8+ T cells in alopecia areata. Isolated RNA was reverse transcribed into cDNA used as the sequencing template. Libraries were prepared by immunoSEQ multiplex PCR; TCRdb keeps only in-frame clonotypes and omits some of them. The table lists 120,000 to 150,000 clones, 62% of them singletons. Sequenced input: CD8+ T cells sorted from blood. The receptors shown here come from a human donor in good health.

This clone was observed a few times. V usage is TRBV6-5 and J usage is TRBJ1-4; D not resolved. The ends were cut back, 6 bases at V and 3 bases at J, with 14 bases in the middle. Per germline, CDR1 MNHEY and CDR2 SVGAGI. CDR3 length equals 15 residues. The CDR3 DNA is TGTGCCAGCAGAACCTCCCTCGGGGCTAATGAAAAACTGTTTTTT. This translates into CASRTSLGANEKLFF.

The chain carries TRBV23-1 and TRBJ2-5, with D maybe TRBD1 (7 bases). TRBV23-1 is identified as an open reading frame with a role that is uncertain. The CDR3 sequence is 14 residues long. Trimming removed 1 base at V and 4 bases at J, with 10 bases between. The CDR3 DNA follows: TGCGCCAGCAGTCAATGGAGGGGGCGAGAGACCCAGTACTTC. This translates into CASSQWRGRETQYF.

The J gene is TRBJ1-2, the V gene TRBV29-1; D might be TRBD1 (6 bases). The length of the CDR3 is 12 residues. The germline V and J ends were trimmed by 6 bases and 5 bases, with 13 bases remaining between them. Looked up from germline, CDR1 is SQVTM and CDR2 is ANQGSEA. The CDR3, as DNA: TGCAGCGTCGAGGGGGGGAAGTATGGCTACACCTTC. This codes for CSVEGGKYGYTF.

The count of this clone is one. The chain uses TRBV6-6 and TRBJ1-5, with D unclear. V was cut by 6 bases and J by 6 bases, with 9 bases left in between. Germline V gene sequence: CDR1 MNHNY, CDR2 SVGAGI (reference sequence). The CDR3 length is 12 residues. The CDR3 region is CASREEGQPQHF. CDR3 sequence (DNA): TGTGCCAGCAGGGAAGAGGGTCAGCCCCAGCATTTT.

CDR3 sequence (DNA): TGTGCCAGCAACCCTCTCCGGGACCGAGGACGCCTTGAGCAGTTCTTC. Translating gives CASNPLRDRGRLEQFF. The genes are TRBV28 and TRBJ2-1; D is possibly TRBD1 or TRBD2 (5 bases each). From germline, CDR1 is MDHEN and CDR2 SYDVKM. Trimming cost V 7 bases and J 9 bases, with 25 bases left between them. The CDR3 loop spans 16 amino acids.

The J gene is TRBJ1-5, the V gene TRBV6-6; D not resolved. The germline gives CDR1 MNHNY, CDR2 SVGAGI (reference sequence). The CDR3 totals 14 residues. Trimming shortened V by 10 bases and J by 6 bases, and 19 bases separated the two germline ends. The CDR3 is CATTAGDGGQPQHF. DNA for the CDR3: TGTGCCACCACAGCTGGAGACGGTGGTCAGCCCCAGCATTTT.

About this clone itself: This same CDR3 is encoded by further DNA sequences in the sample. V gene TRBV9 combines with J gene TRBJ2-7; D is tentatively TRBD1 or TRBD2 (5 bases each). Germline CDR1 and CDR2: SGDLS and YYNGEE. The V end lost 2 bases, the J end lost 2 bases, and 11 bases lay between the germline ends. The CDR3 length is 14 residues. The DNA of the CDR3 is TGTGCCAGCAGCGTCGGGACCGGAGCCTACGAGCAGTACTTC. As protein: CASSVGTGAYEQYF. The full variable domain, completed using reference TRBV9 and TRBJ2-7, is DSGVTQTPKHLITATGQRVTLRCSPRSGDLSVYWYQQSLDQGLQFLIQYYNGEERAKGNILERFSAQQFPDLHSELNLSSLELGDSALYFCASSVGTGAYEQYFGPGTRLTVT.

This rearrangement joins TRBV20-1 to TRBJ2-7; TRBD1 matches 10 bases. V gave up 1 base and J gave up 11 bases; unmatched junction bases: 2. Germline V CDR1 and CDR2: DFQATT, SNEGSKA (reference sequence). The CDR3 sequence is 11 residues long. The CDR3, as DNA: TGCAGTGCTAGAGCCGGGACAGGGGAGTACTTC. This codes for CSARAGTGEYF.

This clone was observed a handful of times. This specimen includes other DNA sequences encoding the same CDR3. The V gene is TRBV29-1, the J gene TRBJ1-2; no definite D call. The CDR3 covers 11 residues. Germline CDR1 is SQVTM and CDR2 is ANQGSEA. Trimming left V 0 bases short and J 8 bases short, with 7 bases between. The CDR3 DNA reads as TGCAGCGTTGAAGAGCGGGAAGGCTACACCTTC. This translates into CSVEEREGYTF.

V usage is TRBV18 and J usage is TRBJ2-1; 9 positions agree with TRBD1. Trimming took 3 bases from V and 6 from J; bases not matched to a gene: 9. Per the germline V gene, CDR1 is KGHSH and CDR2 is LQKENI. The CDR3 runs to 16 residues. The CDR3 region has the DNA TGTGCCAGCTCACCCTCCACAGGGGGCGCGGGCAATGAGCAGTTCTTC. This translates into CASSPSTGGAGNEQFF.

This clone came up once. The genes are TRBV5-1 and TRBJ1-1, with D hard to call. Germline values: CDR1 SGHRS, CDR2 YFSETQ. The CDR3 spans 13 residues. The V gene lost 4 bases and the J gene lost 4 bases, with 11 bases spanning the gap. The CDR3 protein is CASSLTAGTEAFF. The CDR3 DNA follows: TGCGCCAGCAGCCTCACCGCGGGCACTGAAGCTTTCTTT.

The V and J genes are TRBV2 and TRBJ2-7, with TRBD2 as a possible D gene (6 bases). V was trimmed by 9 bases and J by 4 bases, leaving 10 bases between them. Germline loops: CDR1 SNHLY, CDR2 FYNNEI. This CDR3 is built from 11 residues. DNA of the CDR3: TGTGCCAGTATGGGGGGTTACGAGCAGTACTTC. Protein product: CASMGGYEQYF.

This chain links TRBV27 with TRBJ2-5; no reliable D call. The CDR3 has 13 residues. V lost 1 base and J lost 5, with 8 bases in between. Germline values: CDR1 MNHEY, CDR2 SMNVEV (reference sequence). The CDR3 nucleotides are TGTGCCAGCAGTTTATGGCAGCATGAGACCCAGTACTTC. The encoded protein is CASSLWQHETQYF.

The gene calls are TRBV27 and TRBJ2-5; D is uncertain. The CDR3 has 13 residues. CDR1 is MNHEY and CDR2 is SMNVEV in the germline V gene (reference sequence). V lost 2 bases and J 4 bases, leaving 8 bases between the germline ends. The CDR3 DNA is TGTGCCAGCAGTTTAGGTCCGGGAGAGACCCAGTACTTC. Translation gives CASSLGPGETQYF.

V gene TRBV21-1 combines with J gene TRBJ1-1; the D call in the table, TRBD1, was not verified against the DNA. TRBV21-1 is described as a pseudogene. The CDR3 is made up of 11 amino acids. In DNA, the CDR3 is TGTGCCGGACAAGACGACACTGAAGCTTTCTTT. Protein: CAGQDDTEAFF.

This clone was found a few times. The rearrangement joins TRBV29-1 to TRBJ2-7, with a possible D match to TRBD2 (6 bases). Trimming left V 7 bases short and J 2 bases short, with 12 bases between. CDR3 size: 12 residues. Germline V CDR1 and CDR2: SQVTM, ANQGSEA. The DNA of the CDR3 is TGCAGCGGGGGGGAAGCGCCCTACGAGCAGTACTTC. It specifies CSGGEAPYEQYF.

V is TRBV29-1 and J is TRBJ2-7; D is perhaps TRBD1 or TRBD2 (5 bases each). CDR1 SQVTM and CDR2 ANQGSEA come from the germline V gene. This CDR3 is built from 11 residues. V dropped 5 bases and J dropped 4 bases, with 9 bases sitting between them. CDR3 sequence (DNA): TGCAGCGTTACGGGGCGGTACGAGCAGTACTTC. Encoded protein: CSVTGRYEQYF.

Concerning this clone: A read error may account for a junction end that differs from germline. The chain is built from TRBV27 and TRBJ2-7; no definite D call. The V gene's germline CDR1 is MNHEY and CDR2 SMNVEV (reference sequence). The CDR3 is 13 amino acids. In nucleotides, the CDR3 is TGTGCCAGCAGTCTCGGACCCTCCCACGAGCAGTACTTC. Translated, it gives CASSLGPSHEQYF.

The rearrangement joins TRBV4-1 to TRBJ1-3; a weak D match, TRBD1 (5 bases). Deletions cut 0 bases from V and 8 bases from J, with 14 bases between. The germline V gene has CDR1 MGHRA and CDR2 YSYEKL. This CDR3 comprises 15 residues. The CDR3 sequence is CASSQDRAPWDTIYF. The CDR3 DNA sequence: TGCGCCAGCAGCCAAGACAGGGCTCCCTGGGACACCATATATTTT.

This clone has only a few counts. V and J are TRBV29-1 and TRBJ2-1, with D possibly TRBD2 on 5 matching bases. CDR3 size: 11 residues. Germline CDR1 and CDR2: SQVTM and ANQGSEA. This CDR3 reads CSAPGYYEQFF. CDR3 DNA sequence: TGCAGTGCCCCGGGGTATTATGAGCAGTTCTTC.

The chain is built from TRBV6-5 and TRBJ2-7; weak D call: TRBD1 (5 bases). The ends were cut back, 5 bases at V and 3 bases at J, with 8 bases in the middle. This CDR3 is built from 12 residues. Germline loops: CDR1 MNHEY, CDR2 SVGAGI. The CDR3 spells CASSIDSYEQYF. Here the CDR3 DNA reads TGTGCCAGCAGTATCGACAGCTACGAGCAGTACTTC.

The V and J genes are TRBV30 and TRBJ2-2; 11 bases align to TRBD1. Germline V CDR1 and CDR2: GTSNPN, SVGIG (reference sequence). The length of the CDR3 is 16 residues. V dropped 5 bases and J dropped 6; count of bases not matched to a gene: 11. CDR3 bases: TGTGCCTGGTCCCACCCGGACAGGGGGCAATCCGGGGAGCTGTTTTTT. The encoded protein is CAWSHPDRGQSGELFF.

This chain links TRBV7-2 with TRBJ2-7; a weak D match, TRBD1 (6 bases). The germline V gene has CDR1 SGHTA and CDR2 FQGNSA. V lost 5 bases and J 9 bases, leaving 17 bases between the germline ends. This CDR3 contains 13 residues. The CDR3 DNA reads TGTGCCAGCAGCCCCGTCAAACCGACAGGGCAGTACTTC. Translating it yields CASSPVKPTGQYF.

The chain links TRBV28 to TRBJ2-5; maybe TRBD1 (5 bases). In germline, CDR1 is MDHEN, CDR2 SYDVKM. The CDR3 runs to 13 residues. Deletions cut 3 bases from V and 5 bases from J, with 10 bases between. In DNA, the CDR3 is TGTGCCAGCAGTTTTAGCCAGGGCGAGACCCAGTACTTC. The encoded protein is CASSFSQGETQYF.

The rearrangement links TRBV27 to TRBJ1-5, with TRBD1 identical over 7 bases. CDR3 length equals 16 residues. V trimming: 9 bases; J trimming: 3 bases; junction bases outside the gene matches: 14. From germline, CDR1 is MNHEY and CDR2 SMNVEV (reference sequence). As DNA, the CDR3 is TGTGCCAGTCAAAAAACCCGGGACAGCTACAATCAGCCCCAGCATTTT. Its translation: CASQKTRDSYNQPQHF.

This sequence joins TRBV13 and TRBJ2-1; TRBD2 aligns across 11 bases. The CDR3 totals 13 residues. CDR1 PRHDT and CDR2 FYEKMQ come from the germline V gene (reference sequence). V dropped 5 bases and J dropped 7; count of bases not matched to a gene: 1. CDR3 sequence: CASSTSGGNEQFF. The DNA of the CDR3 is TGTGCCAGCAGCACTAGCGGGGGTAATGAGCAGTTCTTC.

To note about this clone: Other DNA variants within this sample encode the same CDR3. The chain recombines TRBV9 with TRBJ2-1; 15 bases map to TRBD2. Looked up from germline, CDR1 is SGDLS and CDR2 is YYNGEE. Trimming at V came to 3 bases and at J to 7 bases, leaving 2 bases not matched to a gene. CDR3 size: 15 residues. The DNA for the CDR3 is TGTGCCAGCAGCGCCGGACTAGCGGGGGGGAATGAGCAGTTCTTC. This translates into CASSAGLAGGNEQFF.

The chain couples TRBV27 to TRBJ2-2; 8 positions agree with TRBD1. Trimming at V came to 5 bases and at J to 2 bases, leaving 22 bases not matched to a gene. Germline V CDR1 and CDR2: MNHEY, SMNVEV (reference sequence). This CDR3 comprises 21 residues. CDR3 bases: TGTGCCAGCAGTCCCAATATCAATCTCGCCCCGGGACAGGTTAACACCGGGGAGCTGTTTTTT. Translated, it gives CASSPNINLAPGQVNTGELFF.

The chain uses TRBV29-1 and TRBJ2-2; possible D gene TRBD1, 6 bases. The V end was cut by 6 bases, the J end by 6 bases, with 23 bases between. The CDR3 loop spans 16 amino acids. Germline loops: CDR1 SQVTM, CDR2 ANQGSEA. CDR3 sequence: CSVTLQGGLRAGELFF. As DNA, the CDR3 is TGCAGCGTCACATTACAGGGCGGGCTAAGGGCCGGGGAGCTGTTTTTT.